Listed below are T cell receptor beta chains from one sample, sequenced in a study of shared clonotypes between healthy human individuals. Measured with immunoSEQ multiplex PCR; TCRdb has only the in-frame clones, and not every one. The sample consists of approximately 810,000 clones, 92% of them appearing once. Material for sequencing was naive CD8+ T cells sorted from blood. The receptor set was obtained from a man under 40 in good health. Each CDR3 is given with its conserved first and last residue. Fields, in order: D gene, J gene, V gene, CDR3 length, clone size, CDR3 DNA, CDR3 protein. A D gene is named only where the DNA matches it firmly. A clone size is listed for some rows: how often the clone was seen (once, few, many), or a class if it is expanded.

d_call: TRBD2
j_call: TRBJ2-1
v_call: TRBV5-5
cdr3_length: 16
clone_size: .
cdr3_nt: TGTGCCAGCAGCCTCCTCAGCGGGAGTCTTAACAATGAGCAGTTCTTC
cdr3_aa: CASSLLSGSLNNEQFF

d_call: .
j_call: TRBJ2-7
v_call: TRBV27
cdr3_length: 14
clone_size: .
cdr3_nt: TGTGCCAGCGGGGTTAAGACTAGTCCTCACGAGCAGTACTTC
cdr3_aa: CASGVKTSPHEQYF

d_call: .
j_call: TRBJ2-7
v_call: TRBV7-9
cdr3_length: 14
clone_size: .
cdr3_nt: TGTGCCAGCAGCATGCACGCCGGGGCCTACGAGCAGTACTTC
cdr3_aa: CASSMHAGAYEQYF

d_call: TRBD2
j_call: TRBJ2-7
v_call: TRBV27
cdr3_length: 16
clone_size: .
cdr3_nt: TGTGCCAGCAGTTTATCCGCTAGCGGAAGCTCCTACGAGCAGTACTTC
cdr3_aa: CASSLSASGSSYEQYF

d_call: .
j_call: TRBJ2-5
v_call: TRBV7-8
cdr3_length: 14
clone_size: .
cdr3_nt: TGTGCCAGCAGCTTAGGTAGCGGACAAGAGACCCAGTACTTC
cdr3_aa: CASSLGSGQETQYF

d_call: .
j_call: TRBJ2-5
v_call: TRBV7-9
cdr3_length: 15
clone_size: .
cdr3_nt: TGTGCCAGCAGCCCCCCAGGTATGACCCAAGAGACCCAGTACTTC
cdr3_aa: CASSPPGMTQETQYF

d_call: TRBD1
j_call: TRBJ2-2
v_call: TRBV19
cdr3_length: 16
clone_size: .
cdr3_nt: TGTGCCAGTAGTCGAGACAGGGGACTCTCCGCCGGGGAGCTGTTTTTT
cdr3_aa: CASSRDRGLSAGELFF

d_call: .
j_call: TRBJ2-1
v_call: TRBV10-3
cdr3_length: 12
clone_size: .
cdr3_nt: TGTGCCATCAGTGAAGTCCACAATGAGCAGTTCTTC
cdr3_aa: CAISEVHNEQFF

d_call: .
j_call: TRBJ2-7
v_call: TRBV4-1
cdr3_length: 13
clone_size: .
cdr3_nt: TGCGCCAGCAGCCAACAGGGGCCCTACGAGCAGTACTTC
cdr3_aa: CASSQQGPYEQYF

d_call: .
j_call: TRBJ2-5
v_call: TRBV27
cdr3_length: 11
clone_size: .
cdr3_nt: TGTGCCAGCAGTTTCGGAGGGACCCAGTACTTC
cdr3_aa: CASSFGGTQYF

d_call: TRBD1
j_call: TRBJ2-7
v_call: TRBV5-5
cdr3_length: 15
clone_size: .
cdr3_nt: TGTGCCAGCAGCGACCCGGGACAGGGTTCCTACGAGCAGTACTTC
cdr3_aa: CASSDPGQGSYEQYF

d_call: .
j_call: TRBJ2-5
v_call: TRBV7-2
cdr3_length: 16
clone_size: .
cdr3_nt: TGTGCCAGCAGCTTAGTCCCCTGGGGCAGCCAAGAGACCCAGTACTTC
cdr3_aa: CASSLVPWGSQETQYF

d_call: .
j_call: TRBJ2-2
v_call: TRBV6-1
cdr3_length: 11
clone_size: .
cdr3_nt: TGTGCCACCCAGAACACCGGGGAGCTGTTTTTT
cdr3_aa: CATQNTGELFF

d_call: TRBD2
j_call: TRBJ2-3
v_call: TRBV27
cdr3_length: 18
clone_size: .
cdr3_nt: TGTGCCAGCATTAGTAGGCTAGCGGGGCCCCTATTCACTGATACGCAGTATTTT
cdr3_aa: CASISRLAGPLFTDTQYF

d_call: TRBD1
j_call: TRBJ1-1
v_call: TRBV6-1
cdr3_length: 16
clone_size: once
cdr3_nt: TGTGCCAGCAGTGCTTACTTGACAGGGGTGGACACTGAAGCTTTCTTT
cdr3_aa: CASSAYLTGVDTEAFF

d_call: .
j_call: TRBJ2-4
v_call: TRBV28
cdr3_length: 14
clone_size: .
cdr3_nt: TGTGCCAGCAGTCCCTTAAGAGCCAAAAACATTCAGTACTTC
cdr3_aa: CASSPLRAKNIQYF

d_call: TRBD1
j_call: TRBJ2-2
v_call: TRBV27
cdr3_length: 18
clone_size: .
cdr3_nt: TGTGCCAGCAGTGGGGACAGGGTGTACGGTCGAGGCACCGGGGAGCTGTTTTTT
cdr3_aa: CASSGDRVYGRGTGELFF